The source of this TCR beta chain is a study of cytomegalovirus exposure and HLA in healthy donors (dated by TCRdb to 2016 to 2017). For context, the study as a whole: The 500 to 800 repertoires of the first cohort and the approximately 130 validation repertoires were produced on the same platform, according to a later analysis. The aim of the study was to test whether cataloging public T cell receptors could identify signatures of past pathogen exposure. A separate validation cohort of about 110 different subjects was used in addition to the roughly 700-subject first cohort. To predict cytomegalovirus infection status, the study combined high-throughput TCR immunosequencing, statistical association of individual TCRs with disease status, and machine learning.

The library was generated by the immunoSEQ multiplex PCR assay. Under the source paper's analysis protocol: A statistical classification framework was built to diagnose cytomegalovirus status from the catalog of TCR beta chain sequences. This immuneACCESS table, as held by TCRdb, lists in-frame sequences with V and J called but not all clones. Of the missing ones, under half trace to an unresolved V gene in checked studies; the others have no known cause. That table supplies the V and J calls and clone size; D and trimming were determined from the DNA. The sample table lists 250,000 to 400,000 clones, 88% of them with a count of one. Approximately 0.96% of the sample goes to the ten largest clones. Here is what the overall study found, with its caveats: A total of 164 TCR beta chains were listed by the study as associated with cytomegalovirus. The authors suggested that the approach could potentially be extended to other disease states and immunological phenotypes. The validation cohort had no HLA typing available for a later analysis, so co-occurrence within that cohort was assessed over all 120 or so repertoires. A few of the identified cytomegalovirus-associated TCR beta chains were confirmed in vitro to be specific for cytomegalovirus antigens. Cytomegalovirus status was reported to be diagnosed by the classifier with high specificity and sensitivity in both the original and validation cohorts. While some public TCRs were present in many individuals, most TCR sequences turned up only very rarely across donors. Subsequent analysis determined that TCRs grouped into clusters in the first cohort also showed a tendency toward co-occurrence across the roughly 120 validation repertoires, and approximately 94% of cluster scores exceeded 0.

Of note for this clone: Its cognate antigen has yet to be identified. No base quality values were provided; no much bigger clone lies one nucleotide off. Other DNA sequences from this sample encode an identical CDR3 as well.

Donors formed part of the validation cohort, which comprised 120 subjects and was distinct from the first cohort of under 850 subjects. The receptor's source is a man aged 25 to 45 in good health and CMV-seronegative. Input material: PBMCs.

The CDR3 corresponds to CASSPGQGIYGYTF. The DNA sequence is TGTGCCAGCAGTCCGGGACAGGGTATCTATGGCTACACCTTC. Here the chain combines TRBV6-5 and TRBJ1-2; TRBD1 agrees with 9 junctional bases. For CDR1 and CDR2, the germline V gene lists MNHEY and SVGAGI. The CDR3 starts with the cysteine, ends with the phenylalanine, and has 14 residues. Only the CDR3 part of the read is kept: 42 bases, read in frame from the first base. For this chain, trimming is 5 bases at the V end and 4 bases at the J end, and the number of junction bases without a gene match is 5.